Below are 13 T cell receptor beta chains sequenced from a single sample in a study of PD-L1 blockade in urothelial cancer. Here immunoSEQ multiplex PCR was the method, and the copy in TCRdb shows in-frame clones only, minus some. Among 45,000 to 50,000 clones listed, 60% to 85% were seen once. Time point of the sample: pretreatment peripheral blood. The source material was PBMCs, sampled around atezolizumab (anti-PD-L1) treatment. The receptors were sampled from a man aged 70 or older with urothelial cancer.

This chain joins TRBV2 and TRBJ2-6; TRBD2 agrees at 11 bases. The CDR3 is 19 amino acids. J was trimmed by 2 bases and V by 10 bases; bases with no gene match: 16. Germline-derived CDR1 and CDR2 are SNHLY and FYNNEI. CDR3 sequence reads: CAIRTSGSGWYPGANVLTF. CDR3 DNA sequence: TGTGCCATCCGGACTAGCGGGTCCGGTTGGTACCCTGGGGCCAACGTCCTGACTTTC.

The chain recombines TRBV27 with TRBJ2-5, with D perhaps TRBD1 (5 bases). V was cut by 5 bases and J by 9 bases, with 16 bases left in between. Germline V gene lookup returns CDR1 MNHEY and CDR2 SMNVEV (reference sequence). The CDR3 covers 13 residues. The CDR3, as DNA: TGTGCCAGCAGTCTCTCCGGGTTAGGGGCCCAGTACTTC. Residues: CASSLSGLGAQYF.

The chain combines TRBV6-4 with TRBJ2-1; the D gene is possibly TRBD2 (6 bases). Trimming cost V 4 bases and J 10 bases, with 20 bases left between them. This CDR3 region has 15 residues. CDR1 MRHNA and CDR2 SNTAGT come from the germline V gene. CDR3 protein: CASSGSRGGQREQFF. In DNA form, the CDR3 reads TGTGCCAGCAGTGGATCTAGAGGAGGGCAGCGGGAGCAGTTCTTC.

The CDR3 here is CASRSRQGLNTEAFF. The CDR3 coding sequence is TGTGCCAGCAGATCAAGACAGGGCCTGAACACTGAAGCTTTCTTT. This chain connects TRBV2 to TRBJ1-1; 7 positions match TRBD1. This CDR3 comprises 15 residues. After removal of 6 bases from V and 0 bases from J, the junction contained 7 bases not matched to a gene. Per the germline V gene, CDR1 is SNHLY and CDR2 is FYNNEI.

The chain links TRBV25-1 to TRBJ2-1; 8 bases fit TRBD2. The CDR3 runs to 15 residues. Per the germline V gene, CDR1 is MGHDK and CDR2 is SYGVNS. V lost 4 bases and J lost 7; bases outside the gene matches: 9. CDR3 DNA: TGTGCCAGCAGTGGCCCGGGACTAGACGGAAATGAGCAGTTCTTC. Protein sequence: CASSGPGLDGNEQFF.

The chain is built from TRBV10-3 and TRBJ2-6; 9 bases match TRBD1. CDR3 size: 20 residues. V lost 4 bases and J lost 0; bases outside the gene matches: 13. Germline loops: CDR1 ENHRY, CDR2 SYGVKD. The chain's CDR3 is CAISAGVGTGPSSGANVLTF. CDR3 nucleotides: TGTGCCATCAGTGCGGGGGTGGGGACAGGGCCCAGCTCTGGGGCCAACGTCCTGACTTTC.

The V and J genes are TRBV2 and TRBJ2-5; TRBD2 matches at 10 bases. The germline V gene encodes CDR1 SNHLY and CDR2 FYNNEI. CDR3 length equals 12 residues. V shed 11 bases, J shed 4 bases, and the junction held 4 bases outside the gene matches. As DNA, the CDR3 is TGTGCCGGGGGACTAGCGCGAGAGACCCAGTACTTC. Amino acid sequence: CAGGLARETQYF. The entire variable domain, with the rest obtained from reference TRBV2 and TRBJ2-5, is as follows: EPEVTQTPSHQVTQMGQEVILRCVPISNHLYFYWYRQILGQKVEFLVSFYNNEISEKSEIFDDQFSVERPDGSNFTLKIRSTKLEDSAMYFCAGGLARETQYFGPGTRLLVL.

This chain connects TRBV18 to TRBJ1-1; 8 nucleotides agree with TRBD1. The germline CDR1 and CDR2 sequences are KGHSH and LQKENI. J lost 1 base, V lost 1 base, and 2 bases had no gene match. CDR3 length: 15 amino acids. The CDR3 loop reads CASSPLGQENTEAFF. The CDR3 DNA reads TGTGCCAGCTCACCACTGGGACAGGAGAACACTGAAGCTTTCTTT.

This chain uses TRBV19 with TRBJ2-7; TRBD2 aligns across 9 bases. The V and J ends lost 5 bases and 6 bases, in that order; junction bases with no gene match: 5. This CDR3 is built from 13 residues. Per germline, CDR1 LNHDA and CDR2 SQIVND (reference sequence). The CDR3 spells CASSPAGGGEQYF. DNA for the CDR3: TGTGCCAGTAGTCCGGCGGGAGGGGGCGAGCAGTACTTC. The whole variable domain, remainder taken from reference TRBV19 and TRBJ2-7, is DGGITQSPKYLFRKEGQNVTLSCEQNLNHDAMYWYRQDPGQGLRLIYYSQIVNDFQKGDIAEGYSVSREKKESFPLTVTSAQKNPTAFYLCASSPAGGGEQYFGPGTRLTVT.

The rearrangement links TRBV30 to TRBJ2-3, with D possibly matching TRBD1 (5 bases). This CDR3 has 14 amino acids. Germline CDR1 reads GTSNPN; CDR2 reads SVGIG (reference sequence). V was cut by 0 bases and J by 6 bases, with 13 bases left in between. The CDR3 spells CAWSVGRASDTQYF. The CDR3 DNA is TGTGCCTGGAGTGTCGGCAGGGCGTCCGATACGCAGTATTTT.

The chain employs TRBV6-6 and TRBJ1-1, with D perhaps TRBD1 (5 bases). CDR3 length: 14 residues. The V gene lost 8 bases and the J gene lost 4 bases, with 17 bases spanning the gap. CDR1 and CDR2 from the germline V gene are MNHNY and SVGAGI (reference sequence). DNA of the CDR3: TGTGCCAGCCTAGGCGTTAAGGGGTTCACTGAAGCTTTCTTT. This codes for CASLGVKGFTEAFF.

The V gene is TRBV21-1, the J gene TRBJ1-2; the DNA was not compared with TRBD1, the D call given in the table. TRBV21-1 is flagged as a pseudogene. The CDR3 length is 15 residues. The CDR3 sequence is CASSKVTGINYGYTF. The CDR3 DNA reads as TGTGCCAGCAGCAAAGTAACAGGGATTAACTATGGCTACACCTTC.

The V gene is TRBV6-5, the J gene TRBJ2-7, with a weak D call TRBD1 (6 bases). V was shortened by 0 bases and J by 3 bases, with 12 bases between the two germline ends. Germline V gene data show CDR1 as MNHEY and CDR2 as SVGAGI. CDR3 size: 15 residues. The CDR3 sequence: CASSYSGARFYEQYF. CDR3 coding DNA: TGTGCCAGCAGTTACTCGGGGGCCCGATTCTACGAGCAGTACTTC.